The next 2 T cell receptor beta chains were all read from a single sample in a study of T cell clones after liver transplantation. The table came from immunoSEQ multiplex PCR; TCRdb's copy has only in-frame clones and leaves some out. Here the sample spans over 55,000 clones, around two thirds being singletons. The input for sequencing was CD4+ T cells from blood, taken at the roughly 15-month timepoint. These receptor sequences come from a human patient who received a liver transplant. Some T cells may have originated in the graft donor.

About this clone itself: This specimen includes other DNA sequences encoding the same CDR3. V gene TRBV11-2 combines with J gene TRBJ2-1; D is uncertain. V lost 0 bases and J 8 bases, leaving 8 bases between the germline ends. The CDR3 covers 13 residues. Germline-derived CDR1 and CDR2 are SGHAT and FQNNGV. CDR3 residues: CASSLESFDEQFF. CDR3 DNA sequence: TGTGCCAGCAGCTTAGAGTCGTTCGATGAGCAGTTCTTC.

V and J are TRBV6-1 and TRBJ1-3, with D possibly matching TRBD1 (5 bases). The V end lost 6 bases, the J end lost 3 bases, and 9 bases lay between the germline ends. CDR1 is MNHNS, CDR2 SASEGT, per germline. The CDR3 length is 13 residues. The CDR3 reads CASRFQGGNTIYF. The CDR3 nucleotides are TGTGCCAGCAGGTTTCAGGGTGGAAACACCATATATTTT.